A selection of T cell receptor beta chains follows, all from one sample in a study of blood T cell repertoires in COVID-19. Measured with immunoSEQ multiplex PCR; TCRdb has only the in-frame clones, and not every one. This sample yields around 99,000 clones, of which about 90% are seen a single time; 4% to 6% belongs to the top ten. The sample comprised peripheral blood. The receptors originated from a man aged 35-49 years with active or convalescent COVID-19. CDR3s include the opening cysteine and the closing phenylalanine or tryptophan. The order of the fields is clone size, D gene, V gene, J gene, CDR3 DNA, CDR3 protein. The D gene is left open where the match is weak. Clone size appears in some rows only: once, few, many, or a class for an expanded clone.

clone_size: NA
d_call: TRBD1
v_call: TRBV18
j_call: TRBJ2-7
cdr3_nt: TGTGCCAGCTCACCACCCGGGACAGGATCCTACGAGCAGTACTTC
cdr3_aa: CASSPPGTGSYEQYF

clone_size: NA
d_call: NA
v_call: TRBV2
j_call: TRBJ2-5
cdr3_nt: TGTGCCAGCGACGCCCAGGGATCGAAAGGGGAGACCCAGTACTTC
cdr3_aa: CASDAQGSKGETQYF

clone_size: NA
d_call: TRBD2
v_call: TRBV4-3
j_call: TRBJ2-3
cdr3_nt: TGCGCCAGCAGCCAACCATCTAGCGGGGGATTT
cdr3_aa: CASSQPSSGGF

clone_size: NA
d_call: NA
v_call: TRBV7-2
j_call: TRBJ2-2
cdr3_nt: TGTGCCAGCAGCTCACAGGTTTACACCGGGGAGCTGTTTTTT
cdr3_aa: CASSSQVYTGELFF

clone_size: NA
d_call: TRBD2
v_call: TRBV4-3
j_call: TRBJ2-1
cdr3_nt: TGCGCCAGCAGCCAAGGGACTAGCACCTACAATGAGCAGTTCTTC
cdr3_aa: CASSQGTSTYNEQFF

clone_size: once
d_call: TRBD2
v_call: TRBV24-1
j_call: TRBJ2-1
cdr3_nt: TGTGCCACCAGTGATCCGACTAGCGGGAGCTACAATGAGCAGTTCTTC
cdr3_aa: CATSDPTSGSYNEQFF

clone_size: NA
d_call: TRBD1
v_call: TRBV5-6
j_call: TRBJ1-2
cdr3_nt: TGTGCCAGCAGCAACACGGGACAGGGCCACGGCTACACCTTC
cdr3_aa: CASSNTGQGHGYTF

clone_size: NA
d_call: NA
v_call: TRBV21-1
j_call: TRBJ1-1
cdr3_nt: TGTGCCAGCAGCAAAGGGAGGGGTGAGTGGACTGAAGCTTTCTTT
cdr3_aa: CASSKGRGEWTEAFF

clone_size: NA
d_call: NA
v_call: TRBV6-5
j_call: TRBJ1-2
cdr3_nt: TGTGCCACCACCGCCGGGGGAAGGATCTATGGCTACACCTTC
cdr3_aa: CATTAGGRIYGYTF

clone_size: once
d_call: TRBD1
v_call: TRBV7-2
j_call: TRBJ2-7
cdr3_nt: TGTGCCAGCAGCTCGGACAGGAGGTACGAGCAGTACTTC
cdr3_aa: CASSSDRRYEQYF

clone_size: NA
d_call: TRBD1
v_call: TRBV20-1
j_call: TRBJ1-1
cdr3_nt: TGCAGTGCAAGACAGGGGTTAGGAGCTTTCTTT
cdr3_aa: CSARQGLGAFF

clone_size: NA
d_call: NA
v_call: TRBV19
j_call: TRBJ2-7
cdr3_nt: TGTGCCAGTAGTATAGGAGGCTTCTCCTACGAGCAGTACTTC
cdr3_aa: CASSIGGFSYEQYF

clone_size: NA
d_call: TRBD1
v_call: TRBV10-3
j_call: TRBJ1-6
cdr3_nt: TGTGCCATCAGTGGACAGGGGGCGTTAGCTTCCTATAATTCACCCCTCCACTTT
cdr3_aa: CAISGQGALASYNSPLHF

clone_size: NA
d_call: NA
v_call: TRBV28
j_call: TRBJ1-6
cdr3_nt: TGTGCCAGCAGTTTATGTGTCAGGGTGTGCCATGGGTCACCCCTCCACTTT
cdr3_aa: CASSLCVRVCHGSPLHF

clone_size: NA
d_call: NA
v_call: TRBV4-1
j_call: TRBJ1-3
cdr3_nt: TGCGCCAGCAGCCGCGACGGGACATTTGGAAACACCATATATTTT
cdr3_aa: CASSRDGTFGNTIYF

clone_size: NA
d_call: NA
v_call: TRBV28
j_call: TRBJ1-5
cdr3_nt: TGTGCCAGCAAATCGGGGAGTGGGAATCAGCCCCAGCATTTT
cdr3_aa: CASKSGSGNQPQHF

clone_size: NA
d_call: NA
v_call: TRBV11-1
j_call: TRBJ2-7
cdr3_nt: TGTGCCAGCAGGCAAAGTACGGGGGAGTCCTCCTACGAGCAGTACTTC
cdr3_aa: CASRQSTGESSYEQYF

clone_size: NA
d_call: NA
v_call: TRBV6-2/TRBV6-3
j_call: TRBJ2-4
cdr3_nt: TGTGCCAGCAGCGGAGGGATTAAGGCCAAAAACATTCAGTACTTC
cdr3_aa: CASSGGIKAKNIQYF

clone_size: NA
d_call: NA
v_call: TRBV5-1
j_call: TRBJ2-5
cdr3_nt: TGCGCCACCCAGGTGAATCCGTACCAAGAGACCCAGTACTTC
cdr3_aa: CATQVNPYQETQYF

clone_size: once
d_call: NA
v_call: TRBV7-2
j_call: TRBJ1-1
cdr3_nt: TGTGCCAGCAGCTTAGCACTACAGGGTCCCCCCCGAGACACTGAAGCTTTCTTT
cdr3_aa: CASSLALQGPPRDTEAFF

clone_size: NA
d_call: TRBD2
v_call: TRBV19
j_call: TRBJ2-1
cdr3_nt: TGTGCCAGTAGTATAGTGGCTAGCGGGAATGAGCAGTTCTTC
cdr3_aa: CASSIVASGNEQFF

clone_size: NA
d_call: TRBD1
v_call: TRBV30
j_call: TRBJ1-5
cdr3_nt: TGTGCCTGGGACCACATGCAAGGGGGCCGAGAGCCCCAGCATTTT
cdr3_aa: CAWDHMQGGREPQHF

clone_size: NA
d_call: NA
v_call: TRBV19
j_call: TRBJ1-2
cdr3_nt: TGTGCCAGTAGTATCGCTCAGGGTAACTATGGCTACACCTTC
cdr3_aa: CASSIAQGNYGYTF

clone_size: NA
d_call: TRBD1
v_call: TRBV28
j_call: TRBJ1-5
cdr3_nt: TGTGCCAGCAGTGAACAGGGGTTCAATCAGCCCCAGCATTTT
cdr3_aa: CASSEQGFNQPQHF

clone_size: NA
d_call: NA
v_call: TRBV5-1
j_call: TRBJ2-1
cdr3_nt: TGCGCCAGCAGCTCCGGGAGCAATGAGCAGTTCTTC
cdr3_aa: CASSSGSNEQFF

clone_size: few
d_call: NA
v_call: TRBV5-1
j_call: TRBJ2-7
cdr3_nt: TGCGCCAGCAGCTTGACTCTCCTAAGCTCCTACGAGCAGTACTTC
cdr3_aa: CASSLTLLSSYEQYF